Sequencing of this TCR beta chain was carried out in a study of OX40 agonist ivuxolimab in advanced cancers. Study context: Clinicians treated patients with ivuxolimab, an agonistic anti-OX40 (CD134) antibody. The patients received ivuxolimab by intravenous route every 2 weeks at 0.01 to 10 mg/kg. Study-level points and caveats: CD8+ T cells (on average) carried more expanded clones than CD4+ T cells.

Turning to this clone: Its cognate antigen is unknown.

Only in-frame clones appear in the TCRdb table, and some are missing; sequencing was by immunoSEQ multiplex PCR. The sample yields about 48,000 clones, 70% to 90% seen once. With autoimmune disease history or systemic immunosuppression, patients were excluded. The CDR3 loop spans 10 amino acids. CDR1 is SGHTS and CDR2 is YDEGEE in the germline V gene. Trimming took 0 bases from V and 8 from J, leaving 2 bases between them. Sequences were derived from CD4+ or CD8+ T cells sorted from blood, sampled in a trial of the OX40 agonist ivuxolimab. The V call is TRBV5-8, the J call TRBJ1-2, with no clear D. The origin of this receptor is an adult with an advanced solid tumor such as melanoma, head and neck, liver or kidney cancer. The CDR3 DNA is TGTGCCAGCAGCTTGGGGGGCTACACCTTC. Protein: CASSLGGYTF. The full variable domain, in which reference TRBV5-8 and TRBJ1-2 provide the parts outside the CDR3, is EAGVTQSPTHLIKTRGQQATLRCSPISGHTSVYWYQQALGLGLQFLLWYDEGEERNRGNFPPRFSGRQFPNYSSELNVNALELEDSALYLCASSLGGYTFGSGTRLTVV.